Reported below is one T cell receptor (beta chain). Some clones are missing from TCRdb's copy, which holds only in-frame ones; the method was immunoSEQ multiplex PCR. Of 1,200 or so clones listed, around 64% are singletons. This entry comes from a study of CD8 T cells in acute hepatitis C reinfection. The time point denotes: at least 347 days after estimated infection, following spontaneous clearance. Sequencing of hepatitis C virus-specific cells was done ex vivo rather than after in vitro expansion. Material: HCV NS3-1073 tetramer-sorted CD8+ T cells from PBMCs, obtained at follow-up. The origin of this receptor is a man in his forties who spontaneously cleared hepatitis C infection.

The CDR3 is CASSPLRVLKNIQYF. CDR3 DNA sequence: TGTGCCAGCAGTCCTCTAAGAGTACTGAAAAACATTCAGTACTTC. The genes are TRBV28 and TRBJ2-4; D is undetermined. The CDR3 loop spans 15 amino acids. Trimming took 5 bases from V and 4 from J, leaving 15 bases between them. The germline CDR1 and CDR2 sequences are MDHEN and SYDVKM.